This T cell receptor (beta chain) was recorded in a study of CD8 T cells in ankylosing spondylitis. Findings of the study overall: As reported, disease-linked clones showed significant enrichment in matched ankylosing spondylitis synovial fluid. Ankylosing spondylitis blood seemed to carry a telltale TCR beta motif made of eight or nine highly homologous variants. Past studies reported some motif variants in reactive arthritis synovial fluid and blood.

The CDR3 covers 15 residues. Per the germline V gene, CDR1 is DFQATT and CDR2 is SNEGSKA (reference sequence). Trimming removed 0 bases from V and 1 base from J, with 12 bases in between. This clonotype showed up many times. What it binds is not known. Quantitative barcoded 5'-RACE was used to prepare TCR beta libraries. TCRdb re-called the 5' RACE reads through MiXCR, storing one row per CDR3 protein. There are around 130,000 distinct CDR3 sequences in the sample; 6% to 8.5% occur only once, and 12% lies in the top ten. J is TRBJ2-5 and V is TRBV20-1, with D possibly matching TRBD2 (6 bases). The material sequenced was blood, either unsorted or a sorted T cell fraction (not recorded which). This TCR came from a male donor with ankylosing spondylitis or in good health (not recorded which). The CDR3 nucleotides read TGCAGTGCTAGAGATCTGAGGGAGGCCCAAGAGACCCAGTACTTC. Amino acids: CSARDLREAQETQYF.